The 17 T cell receptor beta chains reported below all come from one sample, sequenced in a study of T cell responses to AZD1222 COVID-19 vaccine (dated by TCRdb to the early 2020s). What the time point label conveys for this sample: baseline before first vaccination. The protocol used for the library was the immunoSEQ multiplex PCR assay. Here the immuneACCESS table is served through TCRdb, limited to in-frame sequences with V and J called. Missing clones are a known gap in these copies; in checked studies unresolved V genes cover under half, and the rest lacks a known reason. For this sample there are 120,000 or so clones; 70% to 90% appear just once. Roughly 1.4% of the sample is held by the ten biggest clonotypes. Specimen: peripheral blood, collected on day 0 of AZD1222 vaccination. The receptor source for this set is an adult in good health.

The gene calls are TRBV7-3 and TRBJ2-5; D is perhaps TRBD1 or TRBD2 (6 bases each). Trimming took 5 bases from V and 1 from J, leaving 14 bases between them. There are 15 residues in the CDR3. Germline values: CDR1 SGHTA, CDR2 FQGTGA. CDR3 bases: TGTGCCAGCAGCCGAAACGGGGGCGGCCAAGAGACCCAGTACTTC. It is translated as CASSRNGGGQETQYF.

The chain combines TRBV27 with TRBJ2-1; 14 bases line up with TRBD2. With V trimmed by 4 bases and J by 6 bases, 5 bases remained unmatched. Germline V gene sequence: CDR1 MNHEY, CDR2 SMNVEV (reference sequence). The CDR3 is made up of 16 amino acids. CDR3 nucleotide sequence: TGTGCCAGCAGTTCTACCGGGACTAGCGGGAGCAATGAGCAGTTCTTC. It codes for CASSSTGTSGSNEQFF.

This chain links TRBV6-4 with TRBJ1-6; 7 nucleotides align to TRBD1. Germline CDR1 reads MRHNA; CDR2 reads SNTAGT. V lost 6 bases, J lost 10 bases, and 9 bases stayed unmatched. CDR3 size: 14 residues. CDR3 sequence (DNA): TGTGCCAGCAGCCATGACAGGGACGGGTCACCCCTCCACTTT. Encoded protein: CASSHDRDGSPLHF.

The chain uses TRBV5-4 and TRBJ1-1; D might be TRBD1 (6 bases). The CDR3 runs to 14 residues. Germline V gene sequence: CDR1 SGHNT, CDR2 YYREEE (reference sequence). The V end lost 4 bases, the J end lost 4 bases, and 14 bases lay between the germline ends. DNA of the CDR3: TGTGCCAGCAGCGTACTACAGGGAGGCACTGAAGCTTTCTTT. It yields the protein CASSVLQGGTEAFF.

The rearrangement joins TRBV10-3 to TRBJ2-7, with 8 bases that match TRBD2. The CDR3 consists of 13 residues. The V gene end was trimmed by 10 bases and the J gene end by 2 bases; junction bases not matched to a gene: 7. Germline loops: CDR1 ENHRY, CDR2 SYGVKD. CDR3 amino acids: CATSGSRTYEQYF. CDR3 nucleotides: TGTGCCACGAGCGGGAGTCGAACCTACGAGCAGTACTTC.

This clone has just one count. The chain employs TRBV9 and TRBJ1-3; no firm D call. The CDR3 length is 15 residues. The V end lost 2 bases, the J end lost 3 bases, and 12 bases lay between the germline ends. Germline V gene lookup returns CDR1 SGDLS and CDR2 YYNGEE. The CDR3 reads CASSVSGGFGNTIYF. As DNA, the CDR3 is TGTGCCAGCAGCGTCAGTGGCGGGTTTGGAAACACCATATATTTT.

The J gene is TRBJ1-4, the V gene TRBV6-6, with 9 positions matching TRBD1. The CDR3 runs 14 residues. The V segment lost 2 bases and the J segment 6 bases; nucleotides outside the gene matches: 1. From germline, CDR1 is MNHNY and CDR2 SVGAGI (reference sequence). The CDR3 sequence is CASSYGTGYEKLFF. In DNA form, the CDR3 reads TGTGCCAGCAGTTACGGGACAGGGTATGAAAAACTGTTTTTT.

This CDR3 is CASSSTGMNSPLHF. The CDR3 region has the DNA TGTGCCAGCAGCTCGACAGGGATGAATTCACCCCTCCACTTT. This chain joins TRBV5-6 and TRBJ1-6; 7 bases fit TRBD1. Germline CDR1 and CDR2: SGHDT and YYEEEE. V lost 3 bases and J lost 7; bases outside the gene matches: 4. The CDR3 totals 14 residues.

J is TRBJ2-6 and V is TRBV25-1; TRBD1 might be the D (6 bases). CDR3 length: 15 residues. V lost 5 bases, J lost 1 base, and 9 bases lay in between. From germline, CDR1 is MGHDK and CDR2 SYGVNS. The CDR3 loop reads CASSQGQSGANVLTF. The CDR3 bases are TGTGCCAGCAGTCAAGGACAGTCTGGGGCCAACGTCCTGACTTTC. The variable domain in full, completed from reference TRBV25-1 and TRBJ2-6, reads EADIYQTPRYLVIGTGKKITLECSQTMGHDKMYWYQQDPGMELHLIHYSYGVNSTEKGDLSSESTVSRIRTEHFPLTLESARPSHTSQYLCASSQGQSGANVLTFGAGSRLTVL.

The chain couples TRBV7-7 to TRBJ2-1, with 9 bases that match TRBD1. V lost 4 bases and J lost 9; bases outside the gene matches: 10. This CDR3 spans 15 amino acids. In germline, CDR1 is SSHAT, CDR2 FNYEAQ (reference sequence). The CDR3 region is CASSSKADRGSEQFF. The CDR3 DNA sequence: TGTGCCAGCAGCTCAAAGGCGGACAGGGGATCTGAGCAGTTCTTC. The full variable domain, rest sourced from reference TRBV7-7 and TRBJ2-1, is GAGVSQSPRYKVTKRGQDVTLRCDPISSHATLYWYQQALGQGPEFLTYFNYEAQPDKSGLPSDRFSAERPEGSISTLTIQRTEQRDSAMYRCASSSKADRGSEQFFGPGTRLTVL.

The V gene is TRBV19, the J gene TRBJ2-7, with TRBD1 matching over 10 bases. The ends lost 5 bases at V and 3 bases at J; junction bases unmatched: 16. CDR1 LNHDA and CDR2 SQIVND come from the germline V gene (reference sequence). This CDR3 has 18 residues. The CDR3 nucleotides read TGTGCCAGTAGTCCTCACATGGGGATCCGGGACAGGGGCTACGAGCAGTACTTC. The encoded protein is CASSPHMGIRDRGYEQYF.

The CDR3 nucleotides are TGCAGCGTTGAAAGCCCCGGGGTGGCTGAAGCTTTCTTT. It yields the protein CSVESPGVAEAFF. The rearrangement joins TRBV29-1 to TRBJ1-1; D uncertain. The length of the CDR3 is 13 residues. V was trimmed by 2 bases and J by 6 bases, leaving 13 bases between them. Germline V gives CDR1 SQVTM, CDR2 ANQGSEA.

The chain carries TRBV6-5 and TRBJ2-7; D remains unclear. The CDR3 totals 16 residues. V lost 3 bases and J lost 5, with 20 bases in between. The germline V gene encodes CDR1 MNHEY and CDR2 SVGAGI. The CDR3 region is CASSYAATAGGDEQYF. CDR3 coding DNA: TGTGCCAGCAGTTATGCGGCGACTGCCGGCGGCGACGAGCAGTACTTC.

The CDR3 here is CASSLEPGQGARGYTF. The CDR3 DNA is TGTGCCAGCAGCTTGGAACCGGGACAGGGGGCGCGTGGCTACACCTTC. V gene TRBV7-8 combines with J gene TRBJ1-2; TRBD1 matches 12 bases. This CDR3 is built from 16 residues. The V gene's germline CDR1 is SGHVS and CDR2 FQNEAQ. V lost 3 bases and J lost 7; bases outside the gene matches: 9.

This clone was counted a single time. The chain employs TRBV29-1 and TRBJ2-1; TRBD1 matches at 9 bases. This CDR3 contains 14 residues. The germline gives CDR1 SQVTM, CDR2 ANQGSEA. The junction had 9 bases not matched to a gene; V was cut back by 7 bases and J by 5 bases. DNA of the CDR3: TGCAGCGCCCCGGGACAGGGTCTACACAATGAGCAGTTCTTC. Protein product: CSAPGQGLHNEQFF.

CDR3 protein: CASSQLSTDTQYF. The DNA of the CDR3 is TGTGCCAGCAGCCAACTGAGCACAGATACGCAGTATTTT. This sequence joins TRBV5-4 and TRBJ2-3, with no clear D. Germline V CDR1 and CDR2: SGHNT, YYREEE (reference sequence). V lost 4 bases and J 0 bases, leaving 6 bases between the germline ends. The CDR3 runs 13 residues. The full variable domain, in which reference TRBV5-4 and TRBJ2-3 provide the parts outside the CDR3, is ETGVTQSPTHLIKTRGQQVTLRCSSQSGHNTVSWYQQALGQGPQFIFQYYREEENGRGNFPPRFSGLQFPNYSSELNVNALELDDSALYLCASSQLSTDTQYFGPGTRLTVL.

The V and J genes are TRBV9 and TRBJ2-3; 9 positions match TRBD2. Germline trimming cut 0 bases from V and 0 bases from J; bases unmatched to any gene: 8. The CDR3 is 18 amino acids. CDR1 is SGDLS, CDR2 YYNGEE, per germline. CDR3 region: CASSVGGGRGGSTDTQYF. The DNA for the CDR3 is TGTGCCAGCAGCGTAGGAGGCGGGAGGGGAGGGAGCACAGATACGCAGTATTTT.